This passage covers 10 T cell receptor beta chains from one sample sequenced in a study of OX40 agonist ivuxolimab in advanced cancers. Method: immunoSEQ multiplex PCR; TCRdb's copy keeps in-frame clones and lacks some. The table has just under 55,000 clones, more than 75% seen once; the top ten hold roughly 4.5%. Sequencing was performed on CD4+ or CD8+ T cells sorted from blood, taken in a trial of the OX40 agonist ivuxolimab. The origin of the receptors is an adult with an advanced solid tumor such as melanoma, head and neck, liver or kidney cancer.

The rearrangement joins TRBV5-1 to TRBJ1-6; 8 bases line up with TRBD1. V trimming: 1 base; J trimming: 0 bases; junction bases outside the gene matches: 3. This CDR3 has 17 residues. The V gene's germline CDR1 is SGHRS and CDR2 YFSETQ. The CDR3 region is CASSLRTGTSYNSPLHF. The CDR3 nucleotides read TGCGCCAGCAGCTTGAGGACAGGGACCTCCTATAATTCACCCCTCCACTTT.

This clone was recorded a few times. The rearrangement uses TRBV6-6 and TRBJ1-5, with D possibly TRBD1 on 6 matching bases. The V gene lost 9 bases and the J gene lost 1 base, with 13 bases spanning the gap. Germline values: CDR1 MNHNY, CDR2 SVGAGI (reference sequence). The CDR3 has 14 residues. The CDR3 loop is CASSRGDSNQPQHF. The CDR3 DNA follows: TGTGCCAGTTCCAGGGGTGACAGCAATCAGCCCCAGCATTTT.

This chain joins TRBV27 and TRBJ2-5, with D perhaps TRBD1 or TRBD2 (6 bases each). This CDR3 contains 16 residues. The germline V gene has CDR1 MNHEY and CDR2 SMNVEV (reference sequence). V lost 6 bases and J lost 2, with 19 bases in between. CDR3 loop: CASSLTSNRAQETQYF. The CDR3 region has the DNA TGTGCCAGCAGCCTGACTAGTAACAGGGCTCAAGAGACCCAGTACTTC.

This chain connects TRBV7-2 to TRBJ2-7; D might be TRBD2 (6 bases). Germline V gene sequence: CDR1 SGHTA, CDR2 FQGNSA. The CDR3 loop spans 16 amino acids. Trimming shortened V by 3 bases and J by 7 bases, and 22 bases separated the two germline ends. Here the CDR3 DNA reads TGTGCCAGCAGCTTGCAAGGAGGGACCGCCCTAGGTGAGCAGTACTTC. This encodes CASSLQGGTALGEQYF.

This chain joins TRBV9 and TRBJ1-3; D is undetermined. Germline-derived CDR1 and CDR2 are SGDLS and YYNGEE. The CDR3 is 16 amino acids. Trimming pared 4 bases from V and 4 bases from J, leaving 18 bases between. CDR3 bases: TGTGCCAGCAGCTCGCCCTCAAGGGCTTCGGGAAACACCATATATTTT. This translates into CASSSPSRASGNTIYF.

The chain has TRBV4-1 and TRBJ1-2, with D perhaps matching TRBD1 (5 bases). This CDR3 comprises 17 residues. Looked up from germline, CDR1 is MGHRA and CDR2 is YSYEKL. V was trimmed by 0 bases and J by 4 bases, leaving 18 bases between them. CDR3 in amino acids: CASSQEKRDLGAYGYTF. The CDR3 bases are TGCGCCAGCAGCCAAGAAAAGAGGGACCTCGGGGCCTATGGCTACACCTTC.

In this sample, this clone turned up a few times. The chain joins TRBV21-1 to TRBJ1-2; TRBD1 was called by the table and not checked on the DNA. TRBV21-1 corresponds to a pseudogene. The CDR3 has 17 amino acids. CDR3 loop: CASSKTKGHQLVCGYTF. CDR3 coding DNA: TGTGCCAGCAGCAAGACCAAGGGGCACCAACTGGTGTGTGGCTACACCTTC.

The rearrangement links TRBV6-5 to TRBJ1-4, with D possibly TRBD1 on 5 matching bases. CDR3 length equals 12 residues. Trimming removed 2 bases from V and 8 bases from J, with 6 bases in between. The germline CDR1 and CDR2 sequences are MNHEY and SVGAGI. The CDR3, as DNA: TGTGCCAGCAGTTACGGGGGGGAAAAACTGTTTTTT. Its translation: CASSYGGEKLFF.

This chain joins TRBV11-2 and TRBJ2-6; a possible D gene is TRBD2 (6 bases). Between the trimmed V and J ends, which lost 3 bases and 1 base, there was a span of 7 bases. There are 15 residues in the CDR3. Germline CDR1 SGHAT, CDR2 FQNNGV. CDR3 sequence: CASSFGGSGANVLTF. Written as DNA, the CDR3 is TGTGCCAGCAGCTTCGGGGGTTCTGGGGCCAACGTCCTGACTTTC.

The chain carries TRBV7-2 and TRBJ2-5, with no clear D. The length of the CDR3 is 13 residues. The V end was cut by 5 bases, the J end by 5 bases, with 12 bases between. Germline loops: CDR1 SGHTA, CDR2 FQGNSA. In DNA, the CDR3 is TGTGCCAGCAGCGATATAGTCTCCGAGACCCAGTACTTC. It yields the protein CASSDIVSETQYF.